This record concerns one TCR beta chain sequence. The antigen remains undetermined. The TCR-sequenced patients were three responders to pembrolizumab. This sample is part of a study of PD-1 blockade in mismatch repair-deficient tumors. In the study overall: All were previously treated, progressing patients with 12 mismatch repair-deficient cancer types.

Study-level results: Tumor-resident clones, often absent from pretreatment blood, expanded after pembrolizumab and then contracted.

The method was immunoSEQ multiplex PCR; TCRdb's version includes in-frame clones alone and lacks a portion of them. This sample has some 100,000 clones, with under 90% found just once. Germline values: CDR1 SGHDT, CDR2 YYEEEE. V lost 4 bases and J lost 4, with 12 bases in between. The CDR3 consists of 13 residues. The specimen was peripheral blood, collected 35 to 37 weeks after starting pembrolizumab. The gene calls are TRBV5-6 and TRBJ2-7, with D perhaps TRBD1 (6 bases). The TCR comes from an adult with mismatch repair-deficient cancer. The CDR3 loop reads CASSPGQLYEQYF. CDR3 coding DNA: TGTGCCAGCAGCCCAGGACAGCTATACGAGCAGTACTTC.